The 15 T cell receptor beta chains below were found in one sample sequenced in a study of Tregs in tolerant kidney transplant recipients. Their target antigens are unknown. TCRdb's table, derived via immunoSEQ multiplex PCR, lists solely in-frame clones and lacks some. Among around 21,000 clones listed, roughly 65% were seen once. Sample: Tregs from blood cultured with allogeneic cells. The receptor set was obtained from a human donor in good health.

This clone was observed a single time. The chain links TRBV11-2 to TRBJ1-1; D perhaps matches TRBD1 (5 bases). The V end was cut by 0 bases, the J end by 4 bases, with 15 bases between. The CDR3 has 16 residues. Germline CDR1 SGHAT, CDR2 FQNNGV. CDR3 protein: CASSLDLGRAATEAFF. The CDR3 DNA follows: TGTGCCAGCAGCTTAGATCTTGGCAGGGCGGCCACTGAAGCTTTCTTT.

The chain employs TRBV7-9 and TRBJ1-5; D perhaps matches TRBD1 (5 bases). Germline V gene data show CDR1 as SEHNR and CDR2 as FQNEAQ (reference sequence). The CDR3 consists of 13 residues. V was cut by 3 bases and J by 7 bases, with 10 bases left in between. CDR3 sequence reads: CASSFTSGQPQHF. As DNA, the CDR3 is TGTGCCAGCAGCTTTACATCAGGGCAGCCCCAGCATTTT.

This rearrangement joins TRBV9 to TRBJ2-5, with TRBD1 as a possible D gene (6 bases). The CDR3 length is 14 residues. Germline-derived CDR1 and CDR2 are SGDLS and YYNGEE. V was cut by 0 bases and J by 1 base, with 7 bases left in between. In DNA, the CDR3 is TGTGCCAGCAGCGTAGGAGGGGGCCAAGAGACCCAGTACTTC. The encoded protein is CASSVGGGQETQYF. Together with reference TRBV9 and TRBJ2-5, the CDR3 gives the full variable domain: DSGVTQTPKHLITATGQRVTLRCSPRSGDLSVYWYQQSLDQGLQFLIQYYNGEERAKGNILERFSAQQFPDLHSELNLSSLELGDSALYFCASSVGGGQETQYFGPGTRLLVL.

The chain uses TRBV29-1 and TRBJ1-1, with 7 nucleotides matching TRBD1. This CDR3 is built from 12 residues. With 7 bases clipped from V and 4 bases from J, the junction kept 6 bases outside the gene matches. Germline V gene sequence: CDR1 SQVTM, CDR2 ANQGSEA. CDR3: CSALSGGTEAFF. The CDR3 region has the DNA TGCAGCGCCCTTTCAGGGGGCACTGAAGCTTTCTTT.

This sequence joins TRBV5-6 and TRBJ2-1, with D possibly TRBD1 on 6 matching bases. CDR1 is SGHDT, CDR2 YYEEEE, per germline. CDR3 size: 16 residues. V was trimmed by 0 bases and J by 5 bases, leaving 15 bases between them. DNA for the CDR3: TGTGCCAGCAGCTTGGAGGGAAGGGGGATTAACAATGAGCAGTTCTTC. It specifies CASSLEGRGINNEQFF.

This clone has only a few counts. CDR3 sequence (DNA): TGTGCCACCAGCAGAGATAGGGGGAACACTGAAGCTTTCTTT. Its protein is CATSRDRGNTEAFF. This chain joins TRBV15 and TRBJ1-1, with a weak D call TRBD1 (5 bases). Looked up from germline, CDR1 is LNHNV and CDR2 is YYDKDF (reference sequence). V gave up 0 bases and J gave up 1 base, with 6 bases separating them. The length of the CDR3 is 14 residues.

The chain is built from TRBV18 and TRBJ1-4; 7 positions match TRBD1. The CDR3 totals 14 residues. The V gene's germline CDR1 is KGHSH and CDR2 LQKENI. The trim removed 3 bases at V and 7 bases at J, leaving 5 bases unmatched. CDR3 in DNA: TGTGCCAGCTCACCGAGACAGGGCAGTGAAAAACTGTTTTTT. It specifies CASSPRQGSEKLFF.

In this sample, this clone turned up a few times. The gene calls are TRBV7-9 and TRBJ1-1; D not resolved. The CDR3 length is 14 residues. Between the trimmed V and J ends, which lost 3 bases and 3 bases, there was a span of 11 bases. Germline loops: CDR1 SEHNR, CDR2 FQNEAQ (reference sequence). Here the CDR3 reads CASSFDILYTEAFF. In DNA form, the CDR3 reads TGTGCCAGCAGCTTCGACATCCTGTACACTGAAGCTTTCTTT.

The V call is TRBV20-1, the J call TRBJ2-1, with D uncertain. CDR1 DFQATT and CDR2 SNEGSKA come from the germline V gene (reference sequence). V was clipped by 3 bases and J by 10 bases, with 10 bases between them. There are 11 residues in the CDR3. The CDR3, as DNA: TGCAGTGCTAGGTCCCCGTCCGAGCAGTTCTTC. Protein sequence: CSARSPSEQFF.

V is TRBV11-2 and J is TRBJ1-3, with D possibly being TRBD1 (6 bases). The CDR3 totals 17 residues. Germline loops: CDR1 SGHAT, CDR2 FQNNGV. Trimming took 1 base from V and 2 from J, leaving 15 bases between them. The CDR3, as DNA: TGTGCCAGCAGCTTAGTCCCTCGGGGGCAGACTGGAAACACCATATATTTT. Translation gives CASSLVPRGQTGNTIYF. Based on the CDR3 plus reference TRBV11-2 and TRBJ1-3, the full variable domain is EAGVAQSPRYKIIEKRQSVAFWCNPISGHATLYWYQQILGQGPKLLIQFQNNGVVDDSQLPKDRFSAERLKGVDSTLKIQPAKLEDSAVYLCASSLVPRGQTGNTIYFGEGSWLTVV.

The V call is TRBV5-1, the J call TRBJ2-3; TRBD1 is a possible D gene (6 bases). Germline V gene sequence: CDR1 SGHRS, CDR2 YFSETQ. V shed 3 bases and J shed 4 bases, with 9 bases lying between them. This CDR3 comprises 13 residues. The CDR3 nucleotides are TGCGCCAGCAGCTCCGGGACACCAGATACGCAGTATTTT. Encoded protein: CASSSGTPDTQYF.

V usage is TRBV7-9 and J usage is TRBJ1-1; unclear D gene. The CDR3 is made up of 14 amino acids. Trimming pared 2 bases from V and 0 bases from J, leaving 7 bases between. The germline V gene encodes CDR1 SEHNR and CDR2 FQNEAQ (reference sequence). The CDR3 DNA reads as TGTGCCAGCAGCTTATGGTTTATGAACACTGAAGCTTTCTTT. Protein sequence: CASSLWFMNTEAFF.

This clone was seen a single time. This chain links TRBV5-1 with TRBJ1-1; 9 bases are a match to TRBD1. The germline V gene has CDR1 SGHRS and CDR2 YFSETQ. The V gene end was trimmed by 7 bases and the J gene end by 5 bases; junction bases not matched to a gene: 12. The CDR3 contains 15 residues. In DNA, the CDR3 is TGCGCCAGCTCCGGAACAGGGGGCTGGGATACTGAAGCTTTCTTT. Residues: CASSGTGGWDTEAFF.

This clone was counted a few times. The CDR3, as DNA: TGCGCCAGCAGCTTCGACCAATACCAAGAGACCCAGTACTTC. Encoded protein: CASSFDQYQETQYF. J is TRBJ2-5 and V is TRBV5-1; D remains unclear. Trimming pared 2 bases from V and 0 bases from J, leaving 8 bases between. This CDR3 is built from 14 residues. Germline V lookup: CDR1 SGHRS, CDR2 YFSETQ.

J is TRBJ1-5 and V is TRBV18; the D gene is possibly TRBD1 (6 bases). The CDR3 consists of 14 residues. Between the trimmed V and J ends, which lost 5 bases and 4 bases, there was a span of 12 bases. Germline CDR1 reads KGHSH; CDR2 reads LQKENI. CDR3 DNA: TGTGCCAGCTCAGACCGACAGGAGAATCAGCCCCAGCATTTT. It translates to CASSDRQENQPQHF.